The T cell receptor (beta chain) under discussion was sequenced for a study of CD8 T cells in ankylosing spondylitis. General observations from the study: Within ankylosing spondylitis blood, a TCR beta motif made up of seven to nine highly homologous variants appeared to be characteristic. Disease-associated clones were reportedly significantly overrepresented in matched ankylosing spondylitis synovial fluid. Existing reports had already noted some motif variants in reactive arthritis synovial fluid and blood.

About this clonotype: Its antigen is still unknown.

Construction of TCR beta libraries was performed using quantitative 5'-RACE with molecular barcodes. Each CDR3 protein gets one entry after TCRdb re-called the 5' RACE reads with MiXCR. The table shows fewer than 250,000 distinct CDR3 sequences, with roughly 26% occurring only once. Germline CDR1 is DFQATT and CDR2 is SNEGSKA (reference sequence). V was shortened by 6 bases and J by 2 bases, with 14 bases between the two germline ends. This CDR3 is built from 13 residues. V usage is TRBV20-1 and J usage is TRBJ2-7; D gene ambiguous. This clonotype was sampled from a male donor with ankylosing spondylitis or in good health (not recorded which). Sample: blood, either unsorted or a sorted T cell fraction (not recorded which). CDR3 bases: TGCAGTGCGACGGACGGCGGTACCTACGAGCAGTACTTC. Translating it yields CSATDGGTYEQYF.